The rows below give T cell receptor beta chains drawn from one sample of a study of blood T cell repertoires in COVID-19. Produced via immunoSEQ multiplex PCR; TCRdb's table is partial and in-frame only. The profile shows over 200,000 clones, roughly 80% of them singletons. The sample was peripheral blood. The receptors stem from an elderly woman with acute or convalescent COVID-19. Both conserved end residues are part of each CDR3. The D gene is left open where the match is weak. Clone size is given for some rows only: seen once, a few or many times, or a class if the clone is expanded.

cdr3_aa: CSAGKGQGNTEAFF; cdr3_nt: TGCAGCGCAGGAAAGGGACAGGGGAACACTGAAGCTTTCTTT; v_call: TRBV29-1; j_call: TRBJ1-1; d_call: TRBD1; clone_size: few
cdr3_aa: CASSLLSGTNRYNEQFF; cdr3_nt: TGTGCCAGCAGCTTATTGAGCGGGACTAACCGCTACAATGAGCAGTTCTTC; v_call: TRBV5-4; j_call: TRBJ2-1; d_call: TRBD2; clone_size: NA
cdr3_aa: CASSASGGRNTGELFF; cdr3_nt: TGCGCCAGCAGCGCTAGCGGGGGGCGGAACACCGGGGAGCTGTTTTTT; v_call: TRBV5-1; j_call: TRBJ2-2; d_call: TRBD2; clone_size: NA
cdr3_aa: CSVPEGAGGTDTQYF; cdr3_nt: TGCAGCGTCCCCGAGGGAGCGGGAGGCACAGATACGCAGTATTTT; v_call: TRBV29-1; j_call: TRBJ2-3; d_call: TRBD2; clone_size: once
cdr3_aa: CASSLPTGVGGYTF; cdr3_nt: TGTGCCAGCAGCTTGCCTACAGGGGTGGGTGGCTACACCTTC; v_call: TRBV7-2; j_call: TRBJ1-2; d_call: TRBD1; clone_size: NA
cdr3_aa: CASSLGDEVIEQFF; cdr3_nt: TGTGCCAGCAGCTTAGGAGACGAGGTCATTGAGCAGTTCTTC; v_call: TRBV7-2; j_call: TRBJ2-1; d_call: NA; clone_size: NA
cdr3_aa: CASSPGTANTDTQYF; cdr3_nt: TGTGCCAGCTCACCCGGGACTGCAAACACAGATACGCAGTATTTT; v_call: TRBV18; j_call: TRBJ2-3; d_call: NA; clone_size: once
cdr3_aa: CASSRFKGRRNTEAFF; cdr3_nt: TGTGCCAGTAGTCGTTTCAAGGGGCGTCGGAACACTGAAGCTTTCTTT; v_call: TRBV19; j_call: TRBJ1-1; d_call: NA; clone_size: NA
cdr3_aa: CASSPEAKETQYF; cdr3_nt: TGTGCCAGCTCACCAGAGGCCAAAGAGACCCAGTACTTC; v_call: TRBV18; j_call: TRBJ2-5; d_call: NA; clone_size: NA
cdr3_aa: CASSLPSRRDREYETGELFF; cdr3_nt: TGTGCCAGCAGTTTACCCTCACGCCGGGACAGGGAATATGAGACCGGGGAGCTGTTTTTT; v_call: TRBV28; j_call: TRBJ2-2; d_call: TRBD1; clone_size: NA
cdr3_aa: CASMRAGTGGGNEQFF; cdr3_nt: TGTGCCAGCATGCGAGCCGGGACAGGGGGTGGCAATGAGCAGTTCTTC; v_call: TRBV7-8; j_call: TRBJ2-1; d_call: TRBD1; clone_size: NA
cdr3_aa: CASSVDRGTTEAFF; cdr3_nt: TGTGCCAGCAGCGTAGACAGGGGGACCACTGAAGCTTTCTTT; v_call: TRBV11-2; j_call: TRBJ1-1; d_call: TRBD1; clone_size: NA
cdr3_aa: CASRRQATNEKLFF; cdr3_nt: TGTGCCAGTAGGAGACAGGCAACTAATGAAAAACTGTTTTTT; v_call: TRBV19; j_call: TRBJ1-4; d_call: NA; clone_size: once
cdr3_aa: CASSPQSTDTQYF; cdr3_nt: TGTGCCAGCAGCCCCCAGAGCACAGATACGCAGTATTTT; v_call: TRBV28; j_call: TRBJ2-3; d_call: NA; clone_size: NA
cdr3_aa: CASSYDRGNSPLHF; cdr3_nt: TGTGCCAGCAGTTACGACAGGGGGAATTCACCCCTCCACTTT; v_call: TRBV7-9; j_call: TRBJ1-6; d_call: TRBD1; clone_size: NA
cdr3_aa: CASSRPLSSYNEQFF; cdr3_nt: TGTGCCAGCAGCCGTCCGCTGAGCTCCTACAATGAGCAGTTCTTC; v_call: TRBV3-1/TRBV3-2; j_call: TRBJ2-1; d_call: NA; clone_size: NA
cdr3_aa: CASSLVSGGARSGTDTQYF; cdr3_nt: TGTGCCAGCAGCTTGGTTTCAGGGGGCGCACGCTCTGGCACAGATACGCAGTATTTT; v_call: TRBV5-8; j_call: TRBJ2-3; d_call: TRBD1; clone_size: NA
cdr3_aa: CATSRGQGGTGELFF; cdr3_nt: TGTGCCACCAGCAGGGGACAGGGAGGCACCGGGGAGCTGTTTTTT; v_call: TRBV15; j_call: TRBJ2-2; d_call: TRBD1; clone_size: few
cdr3_aa: CASSLGQKLAEQYF; cdr3_nt: TGTGCCAGCAGCTTAGGACAAAAATTAGCCGAGCAGTACTTC; v_call: TRBV5-4; j_call: TRBJ2-7; d_call: NA; clone_size: NA
cdr3_aa: CASGTSGGAGETQYF; cdr3_nt: TGTGCTAGTGGGACTAGCGGGGGGGCCGGGGAGACCCAGTACTTC; v_call: TRBV12-5; j_call: TRBJ2-5; d_call: TRBD2; clone_size: NA
cdr3_aa: CASSLAPGGAYEQYF; cdr3_nt: TGTGCCAGCAGCTTAGCTCCAGGGGGCGCGTACGAGCAGTACTTC; v_call: TRBV11-2; j_call: TRBJ2-7; d_call: TRBD1; clone_size: few
cdr3_aa: CASSPPASGRRPGETQYF; cdr3_nt: TGTGCCAGCTCACCACCGGCTAGCGGGAGGCGACCGGGAGAGACCCAGTACTTC; v_call: TRBV18; j_call: TRBJ2-5; d_call: TRBD2; clone_size: NA
cdr3_aa: CASSLSQLAGITDTQYF; cdr3_nt: TGCGCCAGCAGCTTGTCACAACTAGCGGGGATCACAGATACGCAGTATTTT; v_call: TRBV5-1; j_call: TRBJ2-3; d_call: TRBD2; clone_size: NA